This entry lists 18 T cell receptor beta chains sequenced from one sample in a study of T cell changes during pregnancy in multiple sclerosis. The repertoire was sequenced with immunoSEQ multiplex PCR; TCRdb's copy has only in-frame clones and lacks some. In the table there are about 38,000 clones, around nine tenths of which are singletons. The specimen comprised CD4+ T cells from peripheral blood mononuclear cells, sampled after pregnancy. The receptors shown here come from a female donor in good health, enrolled as a control in a pregnancy study.

This sequence joins TRBV5-4 and TRBJ2-1; possible D gene TRBD1, 6 bases. V lost 2 bases to trimming and J lost 5 bases, with 14 bases between them. The germline V gene encodes CDR1 SGHNT and CDR2 YYREEE (reference sequence). The CDR3 length is 15 residues. CDR3 sequence reads: CASSFFQGNNNEQFF. The CDR3 coding sequence is TGTGCCAGCAGCTTTTTTCAGGGGAACAACAATGAGCAGTTCTTC.

The chain uses TRBV6-4 and TRBJ2-3, with no clear D. CDR3 length equals 15 residues. V lost 6 bases and J lost 2, with 15 bases in between. Germline CDR1 MRHNA, CDR2 SNTAGT. CDR3 sequence (DNA): TGTGCCAGCAGGAGGATTCCCGCGGCCACAGATACGCAGTATTTT. This codes for CASRRIPAATDTQYF.

This clone was seen just once. The chain recombines TRBV10-1 with TRBJ2-1, with 8 bases that match TRBD1. Trimming at V came to 1 base and at J to 4 bases, leaving 15 bases not matched to a gene. Germline CDR1 and CDR2: WNHNN and SYGVQD (reference sequence). The CDR3 sequence is 19 residues long. The CDR3 region is CASSEYPLTGTGLYNEQFF. Here the CDR3 DNA reads TGCGCCAGCAGTGAGTATCCCCTCACCGGGACAGGTCTGTACAATGAGCAGTTCTTC.

The V gene is TRBV7-6, the J gene TRBJ1-1; 8 nucleotides match TRBD1. The V gene end was trimmed by 1 base and the J gene end by 4 bases; junction bases not matched to a gene: 5. The CDR3 has 15 residues. Germline-derived CDR1 and CDR2 are SGHVS and FNYEAQ. This CDR3 is CASSLGTGLATEAFF. The CDR3 coding sequence is TGTGCCAGCAGCTTAGGGACAGGGTTGGCCACTGAAGCTTTCTTT. Looking up the rest from reference TRBV7-6 and TRBJ1-1 gives the full variable domain: GAGVSQSPRYKVTKRGQDVALRCDPISGHVSLYWYRQALGQGPEFLTYFNYEAQQDKSGLPNDRFSAERPEGSISTLTIQRTEQRDSAMYRCASSLGTGLATEAFFGQGTRLTVV.

V and J are TRBV18 and TRBJ1-2; 10 bases match TRBD1. The V gene's germline CDR1 is KGHSH and CDR2 LQKENI. V dropped 3 bases and J dropped 3; count of bases not matched to a gene: 19. The CDR3 covers 20 residues. CDR3 sequence reads: CASSPRITGTGAFPHYGYTF. CDR3 nucleotides: TGTGCCAGCTCACCCAGAATAACCGGGACAGGGGCGTTCCCCCACTATGGCTACACCTTC.

The chain links TRBV6-5 to TRBJ2-7; 8 bases line up with TRBD1. CDR3 length: 14 amino acids. The trim removed 7 bases at V and 0 bases at J, leaving 5 bases unmatched. The V gene's germline CDR1 is MNHEY and CDR2 SVGAGI. The CDR3 here is CASTQTGASYEQYF. The CDR3 region has the DNA TGTGCCAGCACCCAGACAGGGGCCTCCTACGAGCAGTACTTC.

The chain couples TRBV7-2 to TRBJ2-2; 7 positions match TRBD2. V dropped 4 bases and J dropped 6; count of bases not matched to a gene: 20. This CDR3 contains 19 residues. Germline V gene sequence: CDR1 SGHTA, CDR2 FQGNSA. The CDR3 nucleotides read TGTGCCAGCAGCTCCGCCTTTAGGGCGGGAGACCGGGTACCCGGGGAGCTGTTTTTT. The encoded protein is CASSSAFRAGDRVPGELFF.

V and J are TRBV5-4 and TRBJ1-2, with D unclear. The CDR3 runs 14 residues. CDR1 is SGHNT, CDR2 YYREEE, per germline (reference sequence). Trimming took off 4 bases at V and 0 bases at J, with 10 bases between the two ends. The CDR3 here is CASSPEAANYGYTF. The CDR3 coding sequence is TGTGCCAGCAGCCCGGAGGCAGCTAACTATGGCTACACCTTC.

V is TRBV5-1 and J is TRBJ1-2, with 9 bases fitting TRBD1. After removal of 4 bases from V and 8 bases from J, the junction contained 6 bases not matched to a gene. The CDR3 sequence is 13 residues long. Germline V gene lookup returns CDR1 SGHRS and CDR2 YFSETQ. The CDR3 DNA is TGCGCCAGCAGCCAACAGGGGGCGTTCGGCTACACCTTC. It translates to CASSQQGAFGYTF.

The genes are TRBV5-8 and TRBJ2-5; a possible D gene is TRBD2 (5 bases). The CDR3 spans 14 residues. Germline CDR1 is SGHTS and CDR2 is YDEGEE. V lost 4 bases to trimming and J lost 3 bases, with 13 bases between them. As DNA, the CDR3 is TGTGCCAGCAGCCCAGGTTCCGGGGAAGAGACCCAGTACTTC. Amino acid sequence: CASSPGSGEETQYF. The full variable domain, completed using reference TRBV5-8 and TRBJ2-5, is EAGVTQSPTHLIKTRGQQATLRCSPISGHTSVYWYQQALGLGLQFLLWYDEGEERNRGNFPPRFSGRQFPNYSSELNVNALELEDSALYLCASSPGSGEETQYFGPGTRLLVL.

The rearrangement uses TRBV11-3 and TRBJ2-5; 9 bases line up with TRBD1. The V segment lost 0 bases and the J segment 7 bases; nucleotides outside the gene matches: 6. Per germline, CDR1 SGHNT and CDR2 YENEEA. There are 15 residues in the CDR3. CDR3 in DNA: TGTGCCAGCAGCTTAGACCGCGGACAGGGGAGGACCCAGTACTTC. This translates into CASSLDRGQGRTQYF.

The rearrangement uses TRBV7-2 and TRBJ2-1; 8 bases fit TRBD2. The V and J ends lost 1 base and 9 bases, in that order; junction bases with no gene match: 2. This CDR3 contains 13 residues. Per the germline V gene, CDR1 is SGHTA and CDR2 is FQGNSA. CDR3 protein: CASSLGGRSEQFF. DNA for the CDR3: TGTGCCAGCAGCTTAGGCGGGAGGAGTGAGCAGTTCTTC. Combining the CDR3 with reference TRBV7-2 and TRBJ2-1 gives the whole variable domain GAGVSQSPSNKVTEKGKDVELRCDPISGHTALYWYRQSLGQGLEFLIYFQGNSAPDKSGLPSDRFSAERTGGSVSTLTIQRTQQEDSAVYLCASSLGGRSEQFFGPGTRLTVL.

The chain joins TRBV27 to TRBJ1-2; 8 bases fit TRBD1. The germline CDR1 and CDR2 sequences are MNHEY and SMNVEV (reference sequence). The CDR3 extends over 16 amino acids. Trimming at V came to 6 bases and at J to 8 bases, leaving 17 bases not matched to a gene. As DNA, the CDR3 is TGTGCCAGCAGGCCCGCCGGACAGGGTATGTCGTTCGGCTACACCTTC. Translation: CASRPAGQGMSFGYTF.

This chain uses TRBV15 with TRBJ2-7, with D tentatively TRBD1 (6 bases). Deletions cut 1 base from V and 6 bases from J, with 13 bases between. The CDR3 consists of 14 residues. Germline CDR1 reads LNHNV; CDR2 reads YYDKDF (reference sequence). CDR3 nucleotides: TGTGCCACCAGCAGAGGCCTACAGGGTCGCGAGCAGTACTTC. Translation: CATSRGLQGREQYF.

V usage is TRBV19 and J usage is TRBJ2-3, with 9 bases aligning to TRBD1. The CDR3 sequence is 16 residues long. Germline V gives CDR1 LNHDA, CDR2 SQIVND (reference sequence). Trimming cost V 5 bases and J 1 base; bases outside gene matches: 7. The CDR3 loop reads CASSETGGYGTDTQYF. For the CDR3, the DNA is TGTGCCAGTAGTGAGACAGGGGGTTATGGCACAGATACGCAGTATTTT.

V usage is TRBV2 and J usage is TRBJ2-1; the match to TRBD2 covers 7 bases. V lost 11 bases and J lost 0; bases outside the gene matches: 10. Per the germline V gene, CDR1 is SNHLY and CDR2 is FYNNEI. This CDR3 is 15 amino acids long. The CDR3 region has the DNA TGTGCCGGGGGGGTGGGACTGACCTCCTACAATGAGCAGTTCTTC. It translates to CAGGVGLTSYNEQFF.

The rearrangement links TRBV2 to TRBJ2-7, with a tentative D call TRBD2 (5 bases). V lost 2 bases, J lost 6 bases, and 20 bases lay in between. The CDR3 has 16 residues. Germline V CDR1 and CDR2: SNHLY, FYNNEI. DNA of the CDR3: TGTGCCAGCAGTGAAACCCTAGCAGGCCGGTTTGTCGAGCAGTACTTC. Residues: CASSETLAGRFVEQYF.

V usage is TRBV6-1 and J usage is TRBJ1-5, with a weak D call TRBD1 (6 bases). CDR1 MNHNS and CDR2 SASEGT come from the germline V gene. CDR3 length: 14 residues. V shed 5 bases and J shed 3 bases, with 11 bases lying between them. The CDR3 DNA is TGTGCCAGCAGTTCTGGACAGTTCAATCAGCCCCAGCATTTT. This sequence encodes CASSSGQFNQPQHF.